This TCR beta chain was profiled in a study of T cell responses to AZD1222 COVID-19 vaccine. Overall study results and limits: After two AZD1222 doses, spike-specific TCR breadth and depth rose versus day 0. Mostly white British, mostly female donors; authors suggested clonal diversity may be underestimated. The reported proportion of spike-specific TCRs targeting unmutated variant regions was nearly half.

Trimming took 4 bases from V and 5 from J, leaving 11 bases between them. Per the germline V gene, CDR1 is LGHDT and CDR2 is YNNKEL (reference sequence). The CDR3 is 13 residues long. Notes on this clone: Its antigen remains unidentified.

Data came from immunoSEQ multiplex PCR; TCRdb stores just in-frame clones and leaves some out. Of 100,000 or so clones listed, about 90% are singletons. The chain combines TRBV3-1 (or the pseudogene TRBV3-2) with TRBJ1-1; D might be TRBD1 (5 bases). The input for sequencing was peripheral blood, taken on day 0 of MenACWY control vaccination. This clonotype was sampled from an adult in good health. The CDR3 here is CASSLLEGTEAFF. DNA for the CDR3: TGTGCCAGCAGCCTATTGGAGGGGACTGAAGCTTTCTTT.